These 20 T cell receptor beta chains share one sample of origin, sequenced in a study of graft-versus-host responses after intestinal transplantation. Their antigen targets remain unknown. Clones were sequenced by immunoSEQ multiplex PCR, and TCRdb holds only the in-frame ones, with some missing. The sample has 30,000 to 40,000 clones, approximately 95% seen once; the top ten hold about 0.23%. The material was unstimulated CD4+ T cells sorted from spleen or lymph node cells, obtained before transplant. The receptor set was obtained from a human donor who was the organ donor for an intestinal transplant.

This chain links TRBV6-5 with TRBJ2-2; TRBD2 aligns across 8 bases. V shed 2 bases, J shed 2 bases, and the junction held 4 bases outside the gene matches. Per the germline V gene, CDR1 is MNHEY and CDR2 is SVGAGI. The CDR3 loop spans 16 amino acids. This chain's CDR3 is CASSYRGGANTGELFF. The CDR3, as DNA: TGTGCCAGCAGTTACCGGGGGGGAGCTAACACCGGGGAGCTGTTTTTT.

The chain carries TRBV7-2 and TRBJ1-1; D perhaps matches TRBD1 (6 bases). Trimming took 2 bases from V and 11 from J, leaving 12 bases between them. Germline CDR1 and CDR2: SGHTA and FQGNSA. This CDR3 is built from 12 residues. DNA of the CDR3: TGTGCCAGCAGCTTATCCGGACAGTGGGCTTTCTTT. Residues: CASSLSGQWAFF. Filled out from reference TRBV7-2 and TRBJ1-1, the complete variable domain reads GAGVSQSPSNKVTEKGKDVELRCDPISGHTALYWYRQSLGQGLEFLIYFQGNSAPDKSGLPSDRFSAERTGGSVSTLTIQRTQQEDSAVYLCASSLSGQWAFFGQGTRLTVV.

J is TRBJ2-2 and V is TRBV6-1, with 11 bases identical to TRBD1. Losses at the gene ends were 6 bases for V and 7 bases for J; bases not matched to a gene: 7. The CDR3 is made up of 15 amino acids. Germline CDR1 is MNHNS and CDR2 is SASEGT. The CDR3 region is CASSLGTGGGGELFF. CDR3 nucleotides: TGTGCCAGCAGCCTCGGGACAGGGGGAGGCGGGGAGCTGTTTTTT.

To note about this clone: Other nucleotide sequences in the sample specify the same CDR3. The rearrangement uses TRBV5-6 and TRBJ2-4; TRBD1 matches at 10 bases. CDR3 length: 16 amino acids. The V gene end was trimmed by 4 bases and the J gene end by 4 bases; junction bases not matched to a gene: 8. Germline V gives CDR1 SGHDT, CDR2 YYEEEE. This chain's CDR3 is CASSRRDRGLKNIQYF. The CDR3 DNA reads TGTGCCAGCAGCCGACGGGACAGGGGCCTAAAAAACATTCAGTACTTC. Full variable domain (rest looked up from reference TRBV5-6 and TRBJ2-4): DAGVTQSPTHLIKTRGQQVTLRCSPKSGHDTVSWYQQALGQGPQFIFQYYEEEERQRGNFPDRFSGHQFPNYSSELNVNALLLGDSALYLCASSRRDRGLKNIQYFGAGTRLSVL.

The chain has TRBV19 and TRBJ1-4; TRBD1 might be the D (5 bases). V was shortened by 5 bases and J by 6 bases, with 13 bases between the two germline ends. There are 14 residues in the CDR3. Per germline, CDR1 LNHDA and CDR2 SQIVND (reference sequence). The CDR3 bases are TGTGCCAGTAGTTCCACAGGCGTCCATGAAAAACTGTTTTTT. It encodes CASSSTGVHEKLFF. Full variable domain (remainder filled in from reference TRBV19 and TRBJ1-4): DGGITQSPKYLFRKEGQNVTLSCEQNLNHDAMYWYRQDPGQGLRLIYYSQIVNDFQKGDIAEGYSVSREKKESFPLTVTSAQKNPTAFYLCASSSTGVHEKLFFGSGTQLSVL.

This chain uses TRBV5-1 with TRBJ2-1; either TRBD1 or TRBD2 may supply D (5 bases each). The CDR3 loop spans 14 amino acids. Deletions cut 4 bases from V and 8 bases from J, with 16 bases between. CDR1 and CDR2 (germline): SGHRS, YFSETQ. The CDR3, as DNA: TGCGCCAGCAGCAACGGACGGGGACGGGATGAGCAGTTCTTC. Its translation: CASSNGRGRDEQFF.

The V and J genes are TRBV7-3 and TRBJ2-1; 7 nucleotides agree with TRBD2. Germline values: CDR1 SGHTA, CDR2 FQGTGA. The CDR3 extends over 13 amino acids. V lost 2 bases, J lost 7 bases, and 2 bases stayed unmatched. CDR3 bases: TGTGCCAGCAGCTTAGCGGGGGAGAATGAGCAGTTCTTC. Residues: CASSLAGENEQFF.

CDR3 amino acids: CASSLGTQGLGNSPLHF. CDR3 nucleotides: TGTGCCAGCAGCTTAGGGACACAGGGTCTGGGTAATTCACCCCTCCACTTT. This rearrangement joins TRBV7-2 to TRBJ1-6; a weak D match, TRBD1 (6 bases). The CDR3 covers 17 residues. The germline V gene encodes CDR1 SGHTA and CDR2 FQGNSA. V was trimmed by 1 base and J by 6 bases, leaving 16 bases between them. Variable domain in full (rest from reference TRBV7-2 and TRBJ1-6): GAGVSQSPSNKVTEKGKDVELRCDPISGHTALYWYRQSLGQGLEFLIYFQGNSAPDKSGLPSDRFSAERTGGSVSTLTIQRTQQEDSAVYLCASSLGTQGLGNSPLHFGNGTRLTVT.

This clone turned up a few times. V usage is TRBV11-3 and J usage is TRBJ2-7, with D perhaps TRBD2 (7 bases). In germline, CDR1 is SGHNT, CDR2 YENEEA. Trimming cost V 1 base and J 2 bases, with 12 bases left between them. This CDR3 has 15 residues. CDR3 residues: CASSLARGPAYEQYF. CDR3 in DNA: TGTGCCAGCAGCTTAGCGCGGGGGCCGGCCTACGAGCAGTACTTC. The full variable domain, in which reference TRBV11-3 and TRBJ2-7 provide the parts outside the CDR3, is EAGVVQSPRYKIIEKKQPVAFWCNPISGHNTLYWYLQNLGQGPELLIRYENEEAVDDSQLPKDRFSAERLKGVDSTLKIQPAELGDSAVYLCASSLARGPAYEQYFGPGTRLTVT.

V is TRBV29-1 and J is TRBJ2-7, with D unresolved. The CDR3 runs 11 residues. Trimming shortened V by 8 bases and J by 4 bases, and 12 bases separated the two germline ends. In germline, CDR1 is SQVTM, CDR2 ANQGSEA. The CDR3 DNA follows: TGCAGCCGAAGGACGGCATACGAGCAGTACTTC. Residues: CSRRTAYEQYF.

The J gene is TRBJ2-3, the V gene TRBV9; 10 positions agree with TRBD2. Germline CDR1 and CDR2: SGDLS and YYNGEE. The CDR3 spans 16 residues. The trim removed 2 bases at V and 6 bases at J, leaving 9 bases unmatched. CDR3 nucleotides: TGTGCCAGCAGCGTGGGGGTGGCTAGCGGGGGTGATACGCAGTATTTT. It encodes CASSVGVASGGDTQYF.

The V call is TRBV19, the J call TRBJ1-1; maybe TRBD1 (5 bases). The CDR3 has 15 amino acids. V lost 7 bases to trimming and J lost 4 bases, with 19 bases between them. Germline assignment: CDR1 LNHDA and CDR2 SQIVND (reference sequence). CDR3 sequence reads: CASKMVGDGLTEAFF. The CDR3 DNA follows: TGTGCCAGTAAAATGGTAGGGGATGGACTCACTGAAGCTTTCTTT.

The V call is TRBV5-1, the J call TRBJ1-2, with a tentative D call TRBD1 (5 bases). The germline V gene encodes CDR1 SGHRS and CDR2 YFSETQ. Trimming took off 0 bases at V and 5 bases at J, with 11 bases between the two ends. The CDR3 contains 14 residues. For the CDR3, the DNA is TGCGCCAGCAGCTTGGATGCGGGGCGGTATGGCTACACCTTC. It translates to CASSLDAGRYGYTF.

J is TRBJ2-3 and V is TRBV5-1; 11 bases agree with TRBD2. The germline CDR1 and CDR2 sequences are SGHRS and YFSETQ. V was pared by 1 base and J by 7 bases, with 8 bases of the junction left unmatched. This CDR3 is 16 amino acids long. CDR3 residues: CASSLRGSGGENTQYF. CDR3 nucleotides: TGCGCCAGCAGCTTGCGTGGTAGCGGGGGGGAAAATACGCAGTATTTT.

J is TRBJ2-5 and V is TRBV5-1; 8 nucleotides line up with TRBD1. The CDR3 covers 13 residues. Per the germline V gene, CDR1 is SGHRS and CDR2 is YFSETQ. Trimming took 4 bases from V and 5 from J; bases not matched to a gene: 4. The CDR3 DNA reads TGCGCCAGCAGCACGGACAGGGTTGAGACCCAGTACTTC. Translated: CASSTDRVETQYF.

The chain employs TRBV6-1 and TRBJ2-6; weak D call: TRBD1 (5 bases). This CDR3 contains 14 residues. Trimming removed 5 bases from V and 0 bases from J, with 5 bases in between. Germline values: CDR1 MNHNS, CDR2 SASEGT. CDR3 nucleotides: TGTGCCAGCAGTCAGGGCTCTGGGGCCAACGTCCTGACTTTC. This gives the protein CASSQGSGANVLTF.

This clone was found once. The chain links TRBV5-4 to TRBJ1-1, with D maybe TRBD1 (6 bases). The CDR3 consists of 15 residues. V was shortened by 0 bases and J by 4 bases, with 13 bases between the two germline ends. The V gene's germline CDR1 is SGHNT and CDR2 YYREEE (reference sequence). The CDR3 coding sequence is TGTGCCAGCAGCTTGGGGGCAGGGGAAACCACTGAAGCTTTCTTT. Translating gives CASSLGAGETTEAFF.

This clone showed up just once. The chain carries TRBV9 and TRBJ1-2; weak D call: TRBD1 (5 bases). Trimming removed 2 bases from V and 4 bases from J, with 15 bases in between. This CDR3 spans 15 amino acids. The germline CDR1 and CDR2 sequences are SGDLS and YYNGEE. CDR3 amino acids: CASSVGGIGTYGYTF. In DNA form, the CDR3 reads TGTGCCAGCAGCGTCGGTGGTATAGGGACCTATGGCTACACCTTC.

This chain uses TRBV30 with TRBJ2-5; D is perhaps TRBD2 (6 bases). The V end lost 1 base, the J end lost 5 bases, and 14 bases lay between the germline ends. In germline, CDR1 is GTSNPN, CDR2 SVGIG (reference sequence). The CDR3 has 14 residues. CDR3 in amino acids: CAWSAPGLAETQYF. The DNA of the CDR3 is TGTGCCTGGAGTGCCCCGGGACTCGCGGAGACCCAGTACTTC.

The V gene is TRBV7-2, the J gene TRBJ2-3; the D is unclear. V dropped 5 bases and J dropped 4 bases, with 16 bases sitting between them. In germline, CDR1 is SGHTA, CDR2 FQGNSA. This CDR3 contains 15 residues. CDR3 region: CASSPTRSPPDTQYF. The CDR3 DNA reads TGTGCCAGCAGCCCAACGAGGAGTCCCCCAGATACGCAGTATTTT.